This TCR beta chain came from a study of blood T cell repertoires in COVID-19. About the research overall: Sites in the United States, Italy and Spain provided acute and convalescent COVID-19 samples. PBMCs, B-cell-depleted T cells, or T cells provided the cDNA or gDNA that made up the material.

The CDR3 runs 17 residues. The V and J ends lost 0 bases and 2 bases, in that order; junction bases with no gene match: 10. Germline values: CDR1 SGHNT, CDR2 YYREEE (reference sequence). Original handling: Estimation of nucleated cell counts relied on the amplification of reference gene primers. The method was immunoSEQ multiplex PCR; TCRdb's version includes in-frame clones alone and lacks a portion of them. V, J and clone size reflect that table, while D and trimming were determined from the DNA. The table shows approximately 270,000 clones, with more than 70% occurring only once. Followed longitudinally, the Seattle patients had been enrolled during active infection.

Sample: peripheral blood. The V call is TRBV5-4, the J call TRBJ2-5; 7 nucleotides agree with TRBD1. This TCR was sampled from a woman in her 30s with COVID-19, enrolled during active disease. The CDR3 is CASSLETFSTGQETQYF. In nucleotides, the CDR3 is TGTGCCAGCAGCTTGGAAACCTTCTCGACAGGGCAAGAGACCCAGTACTTC.